This TCR beta chain was captured in a study of cytomegalovirus exposure and HLA in healthy donors. PCR employed 60 Vbeta and 13 Jbeta primers. Profiled with immunoSEQ multiplex PCR; TCRdb holds only in-frame clones, not every one. The sample lists some 51,000 clones, around 79% occurring once. Germline V gene lookup returns CDR1 LNHDA and CDR2 SQIVND (reference sequence). CDR3 length: 15 residues. V lost 5 bases, J lost 4 bases, and 17 bases lay in between. This chain joins TRBV19 and TRBJ1-1; the D gene is possibly TRBD1 (6 bases). The sequencing input was PBMCs. The sequence was collected from a female donor in good health and CMV-seronegative. The CDR3 protein is CASSVGGGGSTEAFF. The CDR3 nucleotides read TGTGCCAGTAGTGTTGGGGGAGGGGGTTCCACTGAAGCTTTCTTT.